These 20 T cell receptor beta chains share one sample of origin, sequenced in a study of cytomegalovirus exposure and HLA in healthy donors. Both 60 Vbeta primers and 13 Jbeta primers went into the PCR. Generated by immunoSEQ multiplex PCR, the TCRdb table keeps only in-frame clones and is missing some. The table has roughly 110,000 clones, about 75% seen once; the top ten hold 2.5% to 3%. Sequenced: PBMCs. The receptors were gathered from a male donor in good health and CMV-seropositive.

The chain uses TRBV13 and TRBJ1-4; D may be TRBD1 (6 bases). Germline V CDR1 and CDR2: PRHDT, FYEKMQ (reference sequence). The CDR3 spans 17 residues. V gave up 1 base and J gave up 0 bases, with 12 bases separating them. The CDR3 nucleotides are TGTGCCAGCAGCTTAGAGGGGGGGGGAGCAACTAATGAAAAACTGTTTTTT. Amino acid sequence: CASSLEGGGATNEKLFF.

In its sample, this clone was seen a few times. The gene calls are TRBV10-3 and TRBJ2-3, with D tentatively TRBD2 (6 bases). Germline V CDR1 and CDR2: ENHRY, SYGVKD. Between the trimmed V and J ends, which lost 0 bases and 4 bases, there was a span of 8 bases. CDR3 size: 14 residues. The DNA for the CDR3 is TGTGCCATCAGTGAGTCGGAGGGGTCAGATACGCAGTATTTT. It codes for CAISESEGSDTQYF.

Regarding this clone: One end of the junction fails to match germline, which may point to a read error. The chain has TRBV28 and TRBJ1-5; 9 bases agree with TRBD1. CDR1 MDHEN and CDR2 SYDVKM come from the germline V gene. The CDR3 has 14 amino acids. CDR3 loop: CASSLGQGNRPQNF. DNA for the CDR3: TGTGCCAGCAGTTTAGGACAGGGGAACCGGCCCCAGAATTTT.

The chain joins TRBV6-5 to TRBJ2-7; TRBD1 matches at 8 bases. J was trimmed by 6 bases and V by 2 bases; bases with no gene match: 9. The CDR3 loop spans 15 amino acids. Per the germline V gene, CDR1 is MNHEY and CDR2 is SVGAGI. This CDR3 reads CASSYHFGQGAEQYF. DNA of the CDR3: TGTGCCAGCAGTTACCATTTTGGGCAGGGGGCCGAGCAGTACTTC.

The chain carries TRBV28 and TRBJ2-1; possible D gene TRBD1, 5 bases. The length of the CDR3 is 13 residues. Trimming shortened V by 2 bases and J by 6 bases, and 8 bases separated the two germline ends. The germline CDR1 and CDR2 sequences are MDHEN and SYDVKM. As DNA, the CDR3 is TGTGCCAGCAGTTTAAGGGGAATCAATGAGCAGTTCTTC. It yields the protein CASSLRGINEQFF.

V and J are TRBV5-1 and TRBJ1-2; 11 nucleotides align to TRBD1. Per germline, CDR1 SGHRS and CDR2 YFSETQ. This CDR3 is built from 14 residues. The V segment lost 3 bases and the J segment 4 bases; nucleotides outside the gene matches: 2. CDR3 loop: CASSSGQGVYGYTF. The CDR3 DNA follows: TGCGCCAGCAGCTCGGGACAGGGGGTCTATGGCTACACCTTC.

The V call is TRBV7-6, the J call TRBJ2-5; D gene unclear. With 3 bases removed from V and 5 bases from J, the gap between germline ends came to 4 bases. Looked up from germline, CDR1 is SGHVS and CDR2 is FNYEAQ. The CDR3 has 11 amino acids. In DNA form, the CDR3 reads TGTGCCAGCAGCTTTCTGGAGACCCAGTACTTC. This translates into CASSFLETQYF.

This clone occurred a few times. The J gene is TRBJ1-2, the V gene TRBV6-5; 7 nucleotides line up with TRBD1. The germline gives CDR1 MNHEY, CDR2 SVGAGI. The CDR3 sequence is 15 residues long. V lost 0 bases, J lost 3 bases, and 4 bases stayed unmatched. The CDR3 here is CASSYSGQNHYGYTF. CDR3 bases: TGTGCCAGCAGTTACTCGGGACAGAATCACTATGGCTACACCTTC.

The chain couples TRBV28 to TRBJ1-2; D remains unclear. The germline CDR1 and CDR2 sequences are MDHEN and SYDVKM. The CDR3 loop spans 11 amino acids. Trimming took 3 bases from V and 8 from J, leaving 7 bases between them. The chain's CDR3 is CASSFGLGYTF. The CDR3 DNA is TGTGCCAGCAGTTTTGGGCTCGGCTACACCTTC.

This chain uses TRBV7-2 with TRBJ2-7, with 9 positions matching TRBD1. Germline CDR1 and CDR2: SGHTA and FQGNSA. J gave up 3 bases and V 4 bases, and 10 bases lay outside the gene matches. The CDR3 loop spans 16 amino acids. CDR3 residues: CASSSRGQGRYYEQYF. CDR3 coding DNA: TGTGCCAGCAGCTCCCGAGGACAGGGGAGATACTACGAGCAGTACTTC.

The V and J genes are TRBV4-1 and TRBJ1-2, with a possible D match to TRBD1 (6 bases). This CDR3 region has 14 residues. Germline V gives CDR1 MGHRA, CDR2 YSYEKL. The germline V and J ends were trimmed by 1 base and 3 bases, with 9 bases remaining between them. The CDR3 coding sequence is TGCGCCAGCAGCCAAGCACAGGGTGACTATGGCTACACCTTC. Translation: CASSQAQGDYGYTF.

The chain recombines TRBV29-1 with TRBJ1-2, with a tentative D call TRBD1 (5 bases). Germline CDR1 reads SQVTM; CDR2 reads ANQGSEA. The CDR3 is made up of 13 amino acids. V lost 0 bases and J 6 bases, leaving 11 bases between the germline ends. CDR3 nucleotide sequence: TGCAGCGTTGAAGAAGCAGGGATCCATGGCTACACCTTC. Amino acids: CSVEEAGIHGYTF.

The chain couples TRBV28 to TRBJ1-5, with TRBD1 matching over 7 bases. CDR1 and CDR2 (germline): MDHEN, SYDVKM. There are 15 residues in the CDR3. The V and J ends lost 4 bases and 1 base, in that order; junction bases with no gene match: 4. CDR3 protein: CASSWQGVSNQPQHF. In nucleotides, the CDR3 is TGTGCCAGCAGTTGGCAGGGGGTGAGCAATCAGCCCCAGCATTTT.

The chain has TRBV5-1 and TRBJ2-7; 7 bases match TRBD1. With V trimmed by 2 bases and J by 6 bases, 11 bases remained unmatched. The germline V gene encodes CDR1 SGHRS and CDR2 YFSETQ. CDR3 size: 15 residues. The CDR3 loop is CASSLTGFPGGEQYF. In nucleotides, the CDR3 is TGCGCCAGCAGCTTAACAGGGTTCCCAGGGGGCGAGCAGTACTTC.

The V call is TRBV7-3, the J call TRBJ2-2, with 9 bases matching TRBD2. J lost 1 base, V lost 5 bases, and 5 bases had no gene match. Germline loops: CDR1 SGHTA, CDR2 FQGTGA. This CDR3 spans 16 amino acids. CDR3 DNA sequence: TGTGCCAGCAGCCCAAATAGCGGGGGGAACACCGGGGAGCTGTTTTTT. It is translated as CASSPNSGGNTGELFF.

The V and J genes are TRBV4-3 and TRBJ2-3; 8 positions match TRBD1. CDR1 is LGHNA, CDR2 YSLEER, per germline. V dropped 3 bases and J dropped 2; count of bases not matched to a gene: 4. The CDR3 runs to 15 residues. The CDR3 reads CASSQQGAHTDTQYF. The CDR3 coding sequence is TGCGCCAGCAGCCAGCAGGGGGCGCACACAGATACGCAGTATTTT.

The chain recombines TRBV9 with TRBJ2-3; 10 positions agree with TRBD1. CDR3 length: 16 amino acids. CDR1 and CDR2 from the germline V gene are SGDLS and YYNGEE. With 4 bases clipped from V and 2 bases from J, the junction kept 7 bases outside the gene matches. The CDR3 protein is CASSLRDRGPTDTQYF. The CDR3 DNA sequence: TGTGCCAGCAGCCTCCGGGACAGGGGACCCACAGATACGCAGTATTTT.

The rearrangement links TRBV7-6 to TRBJ2-5; TRBD2 is a possible D gene (5 bases). Germline V CDR1 and CDR2: SGHVS, FNYEAQ. CDR3 length: 13 residues. Between the trimmed V and J ends, which lost 6 bases and 7 bases, there was a span of 15 bases. The CDR3, as DNA: TGTGCCAGCAGTCGGGGAGTCACGGCGACCCAGTACTTC. As protein: CASSRGVTATQYF.

This clone appeared a few times. A read error may account for a junction end that differs from germline. The V call is TRBV10-3, the J call TRBJ1-5; D perhaps matches TRBD1 (5 bases). The CDR3 extends over 15 amino acids. Germline lookup yields CDR1 ENHRY and CDR2 SYGVKD. CDR3 in amino acids: CAISHQGDGNQPQNF. The CDR3 region has the DNA TGTGCCATCAGCCATCAGGGTGACGGCAATCAGCCCCAGAATTTT.

This clone has only one observation. This chain links TRBV28 with TRBJ1-5, with 7 bases identical to TRBD1. V lost 5 bases and J lost 7; bases outside the gene matches: 17. The germline CDR1 and CDR2 sequences are MDHEN and SYDVKM. The CDR3 consists of 17 residues. CDR3 protein: CASSLPLPTGQGQPQHF. In DNA form, the CDR3 reads TGTGCCAGCAGTCTACCGTTGCCGACAGGGCAAGGACAGCCCCAGCATTTT.